Each of the 16 T cell receptor beta chains below was sequenced from the same sample in a study of technical replicates of blood from a handful of donors. The data were produced by immunoSEQ multiplex PCR, yet TCRdb's version contains in-frame clones alone and is incomplete. The sample has 80,000 or so clones; roughly 96% are singletons. The sample comprised T cells isolated from PBMCs. These receptors came from a human donor in good health.

This chain uses TRBV5-4 with TRBJ2-7; 10 bases fit TRBD2. CDR3 size: 14 residues. Germline V gene data show CDR1 as SGHNT and CDR2 as YYREEE (reference sequence). Trimming took 4 bases from V and 0 from J; bases not matched to a gene: 1. In nucleotides, the CDR3 is TGTGCCAGCAGCACTAGCGGGGTCTCCTACGAGCAGTACTTC. It encodes CASSTSGVSYEQYF.

The gene calls are TRBV5-4 and TRBJ2-1; weak D call: TRBD2 (5 bases). The CDR3 runs to 14 residues. V was cut by 9 bases and J by 6 bases, with 19 bases left in between. Germline V gene lookup returns CDR1 SGHNT and CDR2 YYREEE (reference sequence). The CDR3 sequence: CATGFGRAVNEQFF. The CDR3 bases are TGTGCCACGGGGTTTGGGCGGGCAGTCAATGAGCAGTTCTTC.

The J gene is TRBJ2-7, the V gene TRBV10-1, with D unclear. V lost 4 bases to trimming and J lost 2 bases, with 12 bases between them. The CDR3 covers 14 residues. From germline, CDR1 is WNHNN and CDR2 SYGVQD (reference sequence). The CDR3 DNA reads TGCGCCAGCAGTGTTTCGCAGAAACCCTACGAGCAGTACTTC. Translated: CASSVSQKPYEQYF.

The chain uses TRBV15 and TRBJ2-1; 13 bases line up with TRBD2. The CDR3 runs 18 residues. The junction had 11 bases not matched to a gene; V was cut back by 5 bases and J by 4 bases. CDR1 is LNHNV, CDR2 YYDKDF, per germline (reference sequence). The DNA for the CDR3 is TGTGCCACCAGCCCTACCCAGACTAGCGGGAGGTTATACAATGAGCAGTTCTTC. This codes for CATSPTQTSGRLYNEQFF.

V is TRBV6-5 and J is TRBJ1-4, with TRBD1 identical over 9 bases. CDR1 MNHEY and CDR2 SVGAGI come from the germline V gene. V gave up 2 bases and J gave up 7 bases; unmatched junction bases: 2. The CDR3 is 14 amino acids. Here the CDR3 DNA reads TGTGCCAGCAGTTACCGGGACAGGGCTGAAAAACTGTTTTTT. As protein: CASSYRDRAEKLFF.

The rearrangement links TRBV28 to TRBJ2-3, with D maybe TRBD2 (5 bases). The CDR3 is 12 amino acids. V was shortened by 7 bases and J by 1 base, with 6 bases between the two germline ends. Germline CDR1 and CDR2: MDHEN and SYDVKM. CDR3 in amino acids: CASNGGTDTQYF. CDR3 in DNA: TGTGCCAGCAACGGGGGCACAGATACGCAGTATTTT. Drawing the rest from reference TRBV28 and TRBJ2-3, the complete variable domain is DVKVTQSSRYLVKRTGEKVFLECVQDMDHENMFWYRQDPGLGLRLIYFSYDVKMKEKGDIPEGYSVSREKKERFSLILESASTNQTSMYLCASNGGTDTQYFGPGTRLTVL.

The chain has TRBV10-1 and TRBJ2-1; a weak D match, TRBD2 (5 bases). The germline V gene has CDR1 WNHNN and CDR2 SYGVQD (reference sequence). The CDR3 is 13 amino acids. Trimming removed 6 bases from V and 3 bases from J, with 9 bases in between. Here the CDR3 DNA reads TGCGCCAGCAGCCCCCGGGGCTACAATGAGCAGTTCTTC. Protein: CASSPRGYNEQFF.

This chain connects TRBV5-6 to TRBJ2-3; D is possibly TRBD2 (5 bases). This CDR3 is 15 amino acids long. The V end was cut by 4 bases, the J end by 2 bases, with 14 bases between. Germline values: CDR1 SGHDT, CDR2 YYEEEE. This CDR3 is CASSQLGVYTDTQYF. The CDR3 coding sequence is TGTGCCAGCAGCCAACTGGGAGTGTACACAGATACGCAGTATTTT. Complete variable domain (other parts from reference TRBV5-6 and TRBJ2-3): DAGVTQSPTHLIKTRGQQVTLRCSPKSGHDTVSWYQQALGQGPQFIFQYYEEEERQRGNFPDRFSGHQFPNYSSELNVNALLLGDSALYLCASSQLGVYTDTQYFGPGTRLTVL.

The chain employs TRBV6-5 and TRBJ1-1, with D hard to call. This CDR3 has 14 amino acids. Germline CDR1 is MNHEY and CDR2 is SVGAGI. V was trimmed by 2 bases and J by 5 bases, leaving 12 bases between them. CDR3 in DNA: TGTGCCAGCAGTTACCCGGGAGATAGGACTGAAGCTTTCTTT. It yields the protein CASSYPGDRTEAFF.

This rearrangement joins TRBV13 to TRBJ2-2; 9 positions agree with TRBD1. Looked up from germline, CDR1 is PRHDT and CDR2 is FYEKMQ (reference sequence). The CDR3 has 15 amino acids. Trimming took 5 bases from V and 7 from J; bases not matched to a gene: 8. The CDR3 nucleotides read TGTGCCAGCAGCGCGGGACAGGGCTTTGGCGGGGAGCTGTTTTTT. This gives the protein CASSAGQGFGGELFF.

Written as DNA, the CDR3 is TGTGCCAGCAGAGGTGACAGTAACTATGGCTACACCTTC. Its protein product is CASRGDSNYGYTF. The chain combines TRBV2 with TRBJ1-2; the D gene is possibly TRBD1 (5 bases). Germline CDR1 SNHLY, CDR2 FYNNEI. This CDR3 is 13 amino acids long. V lost 6 bases and J lost 1, with 9 bases in between.

The V gene is TRBV27, the J gene TRBJ2-3; tentative D call: TRBD2 (7 bases). The CDR3 totals 15 residues. Germline CDR1 is MNHEY and CDR2 is SMNVEV (reference sequence). The V gene lost 9 bases and the J gene lost 2 bases, with 18 bases spanning the gap. The CDR3 DNA is TGTGCCAGTCAGCGGCGGGGGCCTACCACAGATACGCAGTATTTT. Protein: CASQRRGPTTDTQYF.

This chain joins TRBV14 and TRBJ2-7, with a tentative D call TRBD1 (6 bases). V lost 4 bases and J 5 bases, leaving 9 bases between the germline ends. Germline V gives CDR1 SGHDN, CDR2 FVKESK. The CDR3 covers 12 residues. In nucleotides, the CDR3 is TGTGCCAGCAGCCCCACAGGGCACGAGCAGTACTTC. Translating it yields CASSPTGHEQYF.

The chain recombines TRBV11-2 with TRBJ1-1; 9 bases line up with TRBD1. Trimming cost V 5 bases and J 1 base; bases outside gene matches: 8. The CDR3 sequence is 16 residues long. Germline loops: CDR1 SGHAT, CDR2 FQNNGV. Here the CDR3 DNA reads TGTGCCAGCAGCAACAGGGGGCAGGGAGCGAACACTGAAGCTTTCTTT. This gives the protein CASSNRGQGANTEAFF.

The gene calls are TRBV12-5 and TRBJ1-2; perhaps TRBD1 as D (6 bases). V lost 1 base and J 4 bases, leaving 19 bases between the germline ends. Germline CDR1 and CDR2: LGHNT and FRNRAP. This CDR3 contains 17 residues. CDR3 protein: CASGLERVRGAIYGYTF. DNA for the CDR3: TGTGCTAGTGGTTTGGAACGAGTACGGGGGGCGATCTATGGCTACACCTTC.

V is TRBV19 and J is TRBJ2-2, with 9 bases aligning to TRBD1. Germline V gene sequence: CDR1 LNHDA, CDR2 SQIVND (reference sequence). After removal of 3 bases from V and 1 base from J, the junction contained 3 bases not matched to a gene. This CDR3 has 16 amino acids. DNA for the CDR3: TGTGCCAGTAGTATCGCGACAGGGGGGAACACCGGGGAGCTGTTTTTT. Encoded protein: CASSIATGGNTGELFF.